This passage covers 7 T cell receptor beta chains from one sample sequenced in a study of T-cell reconstitution after alpha-beta-depleted transplantation in children. Construction of the TCRbeta library involved unique molecular identifiers. MiXCR, run by TCRdb on the PCR reads, gives a single entry per CDR3 protein. Of 180,000 or so distinct CDR3 sequences listed, 6.3% are singletons. This sample comprised PBMCs, obtained before TCRalphabeta/CD19-depleted stem cell transplant. These receptors were obtained from a girl under two years old with combined immunodeficiency, due to receive a stem cell transplant.

This clonotype was counted at least ten times. The CDR3 reads CASRMGSDEQYF. In DNA, the CDR3 is TGTGCCAGCAGAATGGGGTCAGACGAGCAGTACTTC. The rearrangement uses TRBV7-9 and TRBJ2-7; D unclear. Germline loops: CDR1 SEHNR, CDR2 FQNEAQ (reference sequence). The length of the CDR3 is 12 residues. V lost 6 bases and J 5 bases, leaving 11 bases between the germline ends.

This clonotype was detected many times. The V gene is TRBV5-1, the J gene TRBJ2-7; no clear D gene. Per germline, CDR1 SGHRS and CDR2 YFSETQ. This CDR3 region has 13 residues. Deletions cut 0 bases from V and 1 base from J, with 5 bases between. The CDR3 nucleotides are TGCGCCAGCAGCTTGGATTGGTCCTACGAGCAGTACTTC. It specifies CASSLDWSYEQYF. Filled out from reference TRBV5-1 and TRBJ2-7, the complete variable domain reads KAGVTQTPRYLIKTRGQQVTLSCSPISGHRSVSWYQQTPGQGLQFLFEYFSETQRNKGNFPGRFSGRQFSNSRSEMNVSTLELGDSALYLCASSLDWSYEQYFGPGTRLTVT.

This clonotype was picked up a small number of times. The rearrangement uses TRBV6-5 and TRBJ2-3, with a possible D match to TRBD1 (6 bases). Germline V gene data show CDR1 as MNHEY and CDR2 as SVGAGI. Trimming shortened V by 4 bases and J by 9 bases, and 14 bases separated the two germline ends. The CDR3 contains 13 residues. CDR3 residues: CASSSLQGNTQYF. The CDR3 region has the DNA TGTGCCAGCAGTTCCCTACAGGGAAACACGCAGTATTTT.

This clonotype was seen ten or more times. The chain joins TRBV9 to TRBJ1-3; no clear D. Germline CDR1 reads SGDLS; CDR2 reads YYNGEE. The CDR3 spans 13 residues. Trimming removed 0 bases at V and 2 bases at J, with 3 bases between. The CDR3 region has the DNA TGTGCCAGCAGCGTAGGACCTGGAAACACCATATATTTT. Its protein is CASSVGPGNTIYF.

Many counts were recorded for this clonotype. The chain joins TRBV28 to TRBJ1-1; 7 nucleotides line up with TRBD1. V was clipped by 5 bases and J by 3 bases; unmatched bases: 12. This CDR3 comprises 16 residues. Germline-derived CDR1 and CDR2 are MDHEN and SYDVKM. The DNA of the CDR3 is TGTGCCAGCAGTCCACTGGCACGAGACAGGGACACTGAAGCTTTCTTT. This gives the protein CASSPLARDRDTEAFF.

This chain uses TRBV7-8 with TRBJ1-5; 9 nucleotides line up with TRBD1. Trimming at V came to 2 bases and at J to 6 bases, leaving 11 bases not matched to a gene. This CDR3 is 17 amino acids long. In germline, CDR1 is SGHVS, CDR2 FQNEAQ. CDR3 coding DNA: TGTGCCAGCAGCTTACGGATCGGGACAGGGCATGCTCAGCCCCAGCATTTT. It translates to CASSLRIGTGHAQPQHF. The complete variable domain, with remaining parts taken from reference TRBV7-8 and TRBJ1-5, reads GAGVSQSPRYKVAKRGQDVALRCDPISGHVSLFWYQQALGQGPEFLTYFQNEAQLDKSGLPSDRFFAERPEGSVSTLKIQRTQQEDSAVYLCASSLRIGTGHAQPQHFGDGTRLSIL.

The V and J genes are TRBV27 and TRBJ2-5; D is ambiguous. The germline V gene encodes CDR1 MNHEY and CDR2 SMNVEV (reference sequence). CDR3 length: 13 residues. Trimming removed 6 bases at V and 5 bases at J, with 13 bases between. In nucleotides, the CDR3 is TGTGCCAGCAGACGGACGGTTGCGGAGACCCAGTACTTC. This translates into CASRRTVAETQYF.